This TCR beta chain was documented in a study of blood T cells in healthy people across ages. Next came a second PCR, run for about 7 to 12 cycles, which used a sample-barcoded 5' primer along with a J-beta primer mix. One entry per CDR3 protein results from TCRdb running MiXCR on the 5' RACE reads. The sample lists approximately 900,000 distinct CDR3 sequences, roughly 48% occurring once. This CDR3 has 14 amino acids. Trimming cost V 7 bases and J 5 bases, with 16 bases left between them. Germline V CDR1 and CDR2: LNHDA, SQIVND (reference sequence). Sequencing was done on a sample of blood. The chain carries TRBV19 and TRBJ2-3, with a possible D match to TRBD2 (8 bases). The sequence came from a man younger than 40 in good health. In DNA, the CDR3 is TGTGCCAGTAAAACCGGGAGGGGGCAAGATACGCAGTATTTT. Protein product: CASKTGRGQDTQYF.